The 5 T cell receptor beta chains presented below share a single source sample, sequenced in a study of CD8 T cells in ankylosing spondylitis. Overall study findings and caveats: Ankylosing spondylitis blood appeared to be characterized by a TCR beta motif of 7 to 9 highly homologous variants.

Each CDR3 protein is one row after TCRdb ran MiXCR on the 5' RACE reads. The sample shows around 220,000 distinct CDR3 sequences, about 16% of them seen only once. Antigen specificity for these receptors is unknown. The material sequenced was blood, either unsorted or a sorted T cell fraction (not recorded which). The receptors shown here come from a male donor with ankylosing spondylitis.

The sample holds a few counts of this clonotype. DNA for the CDR3: TGTGCCAGCAGTGAATGGGCAGTAAACAATCAGCCCCAGCATTTT. Amino acid sequence: CASSEWAVNNQPQHF. This sequence joins TRBV2 and TRBJ1-5; no definite D call. Germline V CDR1 and CDR2: SNHLY, FYNNEI. The V end lost 2 bases, the J end lost 3 bases, and 11 bases lay between the germline ends. This CDR3 region has 15 residues. The variable domain in full, with the rest retrieved from reference TRBV2 and TRBJ1-5, is EPEVTQTPSHQVTQMGQEVILRCVPISNHLYFYWYRQILGQKVEFLVSFYNNEISEKSEIFDDQFSVERPDGSNFTLKIRSTKLEDSAMYFCASSEWAVNNQPQHFGDGTRLSIL.

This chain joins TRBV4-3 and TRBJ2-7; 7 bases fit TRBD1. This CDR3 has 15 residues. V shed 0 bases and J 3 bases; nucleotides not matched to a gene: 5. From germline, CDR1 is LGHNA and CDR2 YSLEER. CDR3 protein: CASSQDGDRNYEQYF. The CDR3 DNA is TGCGCCAGCAGCCAAGATGGGGACAGAAACTACGAGCAGTACTTC.

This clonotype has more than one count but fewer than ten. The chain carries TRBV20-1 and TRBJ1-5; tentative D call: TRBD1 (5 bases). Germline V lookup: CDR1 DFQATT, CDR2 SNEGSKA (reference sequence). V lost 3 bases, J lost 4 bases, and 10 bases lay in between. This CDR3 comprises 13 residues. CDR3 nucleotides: TGCAGTGCTAGTTGGGGGGAGAATCAGCCCCAGCATTTT. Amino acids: CSASWGENQPQHF.

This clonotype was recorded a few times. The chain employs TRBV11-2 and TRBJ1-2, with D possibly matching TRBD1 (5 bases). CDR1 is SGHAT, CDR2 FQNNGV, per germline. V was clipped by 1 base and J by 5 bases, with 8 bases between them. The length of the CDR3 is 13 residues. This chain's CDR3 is CASSLGQTYGYTF. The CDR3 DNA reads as TGTGCCAGCAGCTTAGGACAGACGTATGGCTACACCTTC.

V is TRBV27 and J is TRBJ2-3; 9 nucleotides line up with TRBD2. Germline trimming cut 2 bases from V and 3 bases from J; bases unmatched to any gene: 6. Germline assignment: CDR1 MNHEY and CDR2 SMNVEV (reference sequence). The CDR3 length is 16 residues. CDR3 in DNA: TGTGCCAGCAGTTTAGCGAGTAGCGGGAGTACAGATACGCAGTATTTT. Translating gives CASSLASSGSTDTQYF.